These 7 T cell receptor beta chains originate from one sample sequenced in a study of OX40 agonist ivuxolimab in advanced cancers. TCRdb keeps only in-frame clones here, not all; method: immunoSEQ multiplex PCR. The sample has about 100,000 clones; 94% are singletons. The starting material was CD4+ or CD8+ T cells sorted from blood, obtained in a trial of the OX40 agonist ivuxolimab. The receptor source for this set is an adult with an advanced solid tumor such as melanoma, head and neck, liver or kidney cancer.

V usage is TRBV4-3 and J usage is TRBJ1-5, with D unresolved. Deletions cut 0 bases from V and 8 bases from J, with 11 bases between. Germline values: CDR1 LGHNA, CDR2 YSLEER. The CDR3 consists of 14 residues. The CDR3, as DNA: TGCGCCAGCAGCCAAGAAACCCTCGGGAAGCCCCAGCATTTT. It specifies CASSQETLGKPQHF.

The rearrangement joins TRBV6-5 to TRBJ2-7; weak D call: TRBD1 (6 bases). From germline, CDR1 is MNHEY and CDR2 SVGAGI. Trimming removed 10 bases from V and 6 bases from J, with 13 bases in between. The CDR3 loop spans 11 amino acids. The CDR3 loop is CAISLGGEQYF. CDR3 in DNA: TGTGCCATATCCCTAGGGGGCGAGCAGTACTTC.

The chain links TRBV7-2 to TRBJ2-5; D gene ambiguous. This CDR3 is 14 amino acids long. V gave up 7 bases and J gave up 4 bases, with 16 bases separating them. CDR1 SGHTA and CDR2 FQGNSA come from the germline V gene. This CDR3 is CASNWKGLGETQYF. CDR3 nucleotide sequence: TGTGCCAGCAATTGGAAGGGTTTGGGAGAGACCCAGTACTTC. The full variable domain, in which reference TRBV7-2 and TRBJ2-5 provide the parts outside the CDR3, is GAGVSQSPSNKVTEKGKDVELRCDPISGHTALYWYRQSLGQGLEFLIYFQGNSAPDKSGLPSDRFSAERTGGSVSTLTIQRTQQEDSAVYLCASNWKGLGETQYFGPGTRLLVL.

This clone came up once. J is TRBJ2-7 and V is TRBV5-6; D may be TRBD2 (6 bases). CDR3 length: 15 residues. The germline V gene has CDR1 SGHDT and CDR2 YYEEEE. The germline V and J ends were trimmed by 2 bases and 3 bases, with 15 bases remaining between them. This CDR3 reads CASSFDGLPHYEQYF. In DNA form, the CDR3 reads TGTGCCAGCAGCTTTGATGGACTACCACACTACGAGCAGTACTTC.

The chain combines TRBV9 with TRBJ1-1; the D is unclear. Trimming took off 0 bases at V and 2 bases at J, with 8 bases between the two ends. CDR1 and CDR2 from the germline V gene are SGDLS and YYNGEE. The CDR3 is 14 residues long. The CDR3 DNA sequence: TGTGCCAGCAGCGTAGGGTTGGCTAACACTGAAGCTTTCTTT. It is translated as CASSVGLANTEAFF.

This clone was counted once. The chain recombines TRBV5-4 with TRBJ2-5; D remains ambiguous. The closer fit of TRBJ2-7 to the DNA end suggests the J call may be wrong. This CDR3 comprises 12 residues. CDR1 SGHNT and CDR2 YYREEE come from the germline V gene (reference sequence). The CDR3 reads CASSFGSYEQYF. The CDR3 DNA reads TGTGCCAGCAGCTTTGGCTCCTACGAGCAGTACTTC.

This clone was seen just once. This chain joins TRBV5-4 and TRBJ1-1, with 8 bases lining up with TRBD1. The CDR3 has 17 amino acids. V was clipped by 4 bases and J by 1 base; unmatched bases: 12. Germline CDR1 reads SGHNT; CDR2 reads YYREEE (reference sequence). Here the CDR3 reads CASSGLGQVIQNTEAFF. For the CDR3, the DNA is TGTGCCAGCAGCGGATTGGGACAGGTGATACAGAACACTGAAGCTTTCTTT.